Listed below are T cell receptor beta chains from one sample, sequenced in a study of cytomegalovirus exposure and HLA in healthy donors. Repertoires were generated with immunoSEQ multiplex PCR, while TCRdb's copy carries only in-frame clones and drops some. The sample records under 200,000 clones, about 81% being singletons. Sequenced material: PBMCs. The receptors come from a woman aged 30 to 39 in good health and CMV-seronegative. CDR3s include the opening cysteine and the closing phenylalanine or tryptophan. D genes are given only for firm matches. Expanded clones are given a class, and other clones once, few, many or no size at all.

clone_size	v_call	d_call	j_call	cdr3_aa	cdr3_nt
.	TRBV27	TRBD2	TRBJ2-1	CASSGTSGRGEGDNEQFF	TGTGCCAGCAGTGGGACTAGCGGGAGGGGGGAGGGCGACAATGAGCAGTTCTTC
.	TRBV27	.	TRBJ2-1	CASSLGRFPRVNEQFF	TGTGCCAGCAGTTTAGGCAGATTTCCGAGGGTCAATGAGCAGTTCTTC
once	TRBV5-8	.	TRBJ1-2	CASSLVLGRTYGYTF	TGTGCCAGCAGCTTGGTTCTAGGGAGAACGTATGGCTACACCTTC
.	TRBV10-3	.	TRBJ1-5	CAISGQDNSNQPQHF	TGTGCCATCAGTGGACAGGACAATAGCAATCAGCCCCAGCATTTT
once	TRBV5-1	TRBD2	TRBJ2-5	CASSSGSSGQETQYF	TGCGCCAGCAGCTCCGGGTCTAGCGGGCAAGAGACCCAGTACTTC
.	TRBV18	TRBD2	TRBJ2-1	CASSPGLGGEQFF	TGTGCCAGCTCGCCAGGACTAGGTGGTGAGCAGTTCTTC
.	TRBV4-2	.	TRBJ2-4	CASSQDGWGENIQYF	TGTGCCAGCAGCCAAGATGGATGGGGAGAAAACATTCAGTACTTC
.	TRBV9	.	TRBJ1-1	CASSGDITGNTEAFF	TGTGCCAGCAGCGGAGACATCACAGGGAACACTGAAGCTTTCTTT
.	TRBV5-6	.	TRBJ2-3	CASSLFRDSSTDTQYF	TGTGCCAGCAGCTTATTCCGGGACTCTAGCACAGATACGCAGTATTTT
few	TRBV2	.	TRBJ1-3	CASSGSQGSGNTIYF	TGTGCCAGCAGTGGGAGTCAGGGTTCTGGAAACACCATATATTTT
.	TRBV4-1	TRBD2	TRBJ2-3	CASSLRLAGDTDTQYF	TGCGCCAGCAGCTTACGACTAGCGGGTGACACAGATACGCAGTATTTT
once	TRBV28	TRBD1	TRBJ1-6	CATIPGQTNSPLHF	TGTGCCACAATACCGGGACAGACAAATTCACCCCTCCACTTT
.	TRBV30	TRBD1	TRBJ1-4	CAWSTGGSNEKLFF	TGTGCCTGGAGTACAGGGGGCTCTAATGAAAAACTGTTTTTT
few	TRBV2	.	TRBJ1-2	CAGSRAPRNGYTF	TGTGCCGGATCGAGGGCCCCGAGGAATGGCTACACCTTC
.	TRBV4-1	.	TRBJ2-1	CASSQLGTSYNEQFF	TGCGCCAGCAGCCAACTCGGTACGTCCTACAATGAGCAGTTCTTC
.	TRBV27	.	TRBJ2-7	CASSFGGVDYEQYF	TGTGCCAGCAGTTTCGGCGGGGTTGACTACGAGCAGTACTTC
.	TRBV28	.	TRBJ2-6	CASSFGGPSSGANVLTF	TGTGCCAGCAGTTTCGGGGGACCGAGCTCTGGGGCCAACGTCCTGACTTTC
.	TRBV9	TRBD1	TRBJ1-4	CASSVGDRRGEKLFF	TGTGCCAGCAGCGTAGGGGACAGGAGGGGTGAAAAACTGTTTTTT
.	TRBV7-2	.	TRBJ2-3	CASTLRVGTQYF	TGTGCCAGCACCCTTCGGGTGGGTACGCAGTATTTT
.	TRBV5-4	.	TRBJ2-2	CASSLPGGFTGELFF	TGTGCCAGCAGCTTGCCTGGCGGTTTCACCGGGGAGCTGTTTTTT
.	TRBV2	.	TRBJ2-1	CASSVVRYNEQFF	TGTGCCAGCAGTGTAGTCAGGTACAATGAGCAGTTCTTC
.	TRBV5-1	TRBD2	TRBJ2-3	CASSSVQGLAGASTDTQYF	TGCGCCAGCAGCTCAGTTCAAGGACTAGCGGGGGCAAGCACAGATACGCAGTATTTT
few	TRBV7-2	.	TRBJ1-2	CASSQDGYTF	TGTGCCAGCAGCCAGGATGGCTACACCTTC
.	TRBV5-1	TRBD2	TRBJ2-1	CASSYVSGRLLNEQFF	TGCGCCAGCAGCTACGTTAGCGGGAGATTACTCAATGAGCAGTTCTTC
.	TRBV19	TRBD1	TRBJ2-7	CASSATGAYEQYF	TGTGCCAGTAGTGCAACAGGGGCCTACGAGCAGTACTTC
few	TRBV6-5	TRBD2	TRBJ2-2	CASSYGLAVNTGELFF	TGTGCCAGCAGTTACGGACTAGCGGTGAACACCGGGGAGCTGTTTTTT
many	TRBV30	.	TRBJ2-1	CAWSSQRNDEQFF	TGTGCCTGGAGTTCTCAGCGGAACGATGAGCAGTTCTTC
.	TRBV5-1	TRBD1	TRBJ2-1	CASSWTGDPYNEQFF	TGCGCCAGCAGCTGGACAGGGGATCCCTACAATGAGCAGTTCTTC
.	TRBV6-4	TRBD2	TRBJ2-3	CASSDSNSGGADTQYF	TGTGCCAGCAGTGACTCGAACAGCGGGGGTGCAGATACGCAGTATTTT